This TCR beta chain originates from a study of Tregs in tolerant kidney transplant recipients. Study-wide context: Mixed chimerism was transient after nonmyeloablative marrow transplants from related graft donors. Study outcomes and limitations: Tolerant patients' donor-specific Tregs expanded beyond overall Tregs, suggesting antigen-driven growth. No direct test of biological reproducibility was done here.

Germline CDR1 reads MNHEY; CDR2 reads SVGAGI. Unmatched junction bases numbered 2, after V lost 5 bases and J lost 2 bases. This CDR3 has 15 residues. This clone was seen more than once but under ten times. Its antigen is currently unknown. Unstimulated regulatory T cells (CD4+CD25+CD127-), CD4+CD25- non-regulatory cells, CD4 and CD8 cells were FACS-sorted from thawed PBMCs. The table came from immunoSEQ multiplex PCR; TCRdb's copy has only in-frame clones and leaves some out. This sample has approximately 69,000 clones, with about 89% found just once. The source is a human donor who received a combined kidney and bone marrow transplant. V usage is TRBV6-5 and J usage is TRBJ2-2; 10 nucleotides align to TRBD2. Sequencing used CD4+ T cells from blood, obtained before the transplant. The CDR3 DNA reads TGTGCCAGCAGTAGGACTAGCGGCAACACCGGGGAGCTGTTTTTT. It is translated as CASSRTSGNTGELFF.